This entry lists 26 T cell receptor beta chains sequenced from one sample in a study of early T cells in non-severe SARS-CoV-2 infection. TCRdb redid the calling of the 5' RACE reads with MiXCR, one entry per CDR3 protein. The sample includes tens of thousands of distinct CDR3 sequences, 9.5% of them seen just once. The material sequenced was whole blood. The receptors stem from an adult who was a healthcare worker with PCR-confirmed SARS-CoV-2 infection or an uninfected control (not recorded which).

V usage is TRBV7-6 and J usage is TRBJ2-5; TRBD2 might be the D (5 bases). CDR1 SGHVS and CDR2 FNYEAQ come from the germline V gene. The CDR3 contains 15 residues. The V gene lost 1 base and the J gene lost 5 bases, with 14 bases spanning the gap. The CDR3 protein is CASSLGGSPGETQYF. DNA for the CDR3: TGTGCCAGCAGCTTAGGGGGTAGCCCGGGGGAGACCCAGTACTTC.

This clonotype was found many times. At one boundary the junction diverges from the germline segment, which might be a read error. The chain uses TRBV19 and TRBJ2-1, with D perhaps assigned TRBD1 or TRBD2 (5 bases each). The CDR3 runs 14 residues. Per the germline V gene, CDR1 is LNHDA and CDR2 is SQIVND (reference sequence). The CDR3 here is CASSIGGVYNEQFF. The CDR3, as DNA: TGTGCCAGCAGTATTGGGGGAGTCTACAATGAGCAGTTCTTC.

The V gene is TRBV7-8, the J gene TRBJ2-2, with TRBD2 matching 8 bases. From germline, CDR1 is SGHVS and CDR2 FQNEAQ. With V trimmed by 5 bases and J by 5 bases, 7 bases remained unmatched. This CDR3 spans 15 amino acids. The CDR3 sequence is CASSRIAGRTGELFF. The CDR3, as DNA: TGTGCCAGCAGCCGTATAGCGGGACGTACCGGGGAGCTGTTTTTT.

This clonotype was detected ten times or more. The rearrangement links TRBV6-6 to TRBJ2-3; 7 nucleotides align to TRBD1. Germline trimming cut 11 bases from V and 5 bases from J; bases unmatched to any gene: 10. The CDR3 runs 13 residues. CDR1 MNHNY and CDR2 SVGAGI come from the germline V gene (reference sequence). The CDR3 coding sequence is TGTGCCGGCCGGGACAGCGACGGAGATACGCAGTATTTT. Its translation is CAGRDSDGDTQYF.

This clonotype came up many times. The chain is built from TRBV7-8 and TRBJ1-1; D uncertain. V was clipped by 0 bases and J by 1 base, with 6 bases between them. The CDR3 runs 14 residues. Germline CDR1 reads SGHVS; CDR2 reads FQNEAQ. CDR3 DNA sequence: TGTGCCAGCAGCTTAGCTTCGGGGAACACTGAAGCTTTCTTT. It is translated as CASSLASGNTEAFF.

This clonotype was seen once. This sequence joins TRBV4-3 and TRBJ2-7, with D possibly being TRBD2 (7 bases). With 4 bases removed from V and 4 bases from J, the gap between germline ends came to 20 bases. CDR3 length: 16 amino acids. CDR1 and CDR2 (germline): LGHNA, YSLEER. CDR3 bases: TGCGCCAGCAGCCCCAGGGGAGTAGCGGGCATTTACGAGCAGTACTTC. It encodes CASSPRGVAGIYEQYF.

This clonotype was counted at least ten times. The V call is TRBV20-1, the J call TRBJ2-1, with D unclear. The V and J ends lost 3 bases and 5 bases respectively, with 11 bases between them. Germline lookup yields CDR1 DFQATT and CDR2 SNEGSKA (reference sequence). The CDR3 loop spans 13 amino acids. The DNA of the CDR3 is TGCAGTGCTAGGTGGGCCCTACACAATGAGCAGTTCTTC. The encoded protein is CSARWALHNEQFF.

V is TRBV15 and J is TRBJ1-6; D is unclear. Germline assignment: CDR1 LNHNV and CDR2 YYDKDF (reference sequence). The CDR3 covers 16 residues. Trimming removed 2 bases from V and 7 bases from J, with 15 bases in between. CDR3 amino acids: CATSRPPGRLNSPLHF. For the CDR3, the DNA is TGTGCCACCAGCAGACCCCCCGGACGGTTGAATTCACCCCTCCACTTT. The variable domain in full, with the rest retrieved from reference TRBV15 and TRBJ1-6, is DAMVIQNPRYQVTQFGKPVTLSCSQTLNHNVMYWYQQKSSQAPKLLFHYYDKDFNNEADTPDNFQSRRPNTSFCFLDIRSPGLGDTAMYLCATSRPPGRLNSPLHFGNGTRLTVT.

This clonotype was counted only a few times. This chain links TRBV10-3 with TRBJ2-1, with 12 bases fitting TRBD2. The V and J ends lost 6 bases and 6 bases, in that order; junction bases with no gene match: 6. Germline V lookup: CDR1 ENHRY, CDR2 SYGVKD. The CDR3 covers 15 residues. The CDR3 bases are TGTGCCATCAGATCTAGCGGGGGGGCCTCCAATGAGCAGTTCTTC. As protein: CAIRSSGGASNEQFF.

This clonotype was seen many times. The chain couples TRBV5-4 to TRBJ2-3; the D gene is possibly TRBD1 (5 bases). V was cut by 0 bases and J by 5 bases, with 7 bases left in between. This CDR3 has 13 residues. CDR1 is SGHNT and CDR2 is YYREEE in the germline V gene (reference sequence). In DNA, the CDR3 is TGTGCCAGCAGCTTGGGGGGCGAAGATACGCAGTATTTT. Its protein product is CASSLGGEDTQYF.

The J gene is TRBJ2-5, the V gene TRBV19; D is unclear. Germline V gene data show CDR1 as LNHDA and CDR2 as SQIVND (reference sequence). V lost 1 base, J lost 6 bases, and 9 bases lay in between. The CDR3 consists of 13 residues. CDR3 sequence reads: CASSIGGTQTQYF. CDR3 bases: TGTGCCAGTAGTATAGGAGGCACGCAGACCCAGTACTTC.

The V gene is TRBV6-6, the J gene TRBJ1-1; D unresolved. The CDR3 contains 13 residues. V was clipped by 7 bases and J by 1 base, with 10 bases between them. Germline V lookup: CDR1 MNHNY, CDR2 SVGAGI (reference sequence). The CDR3 coding sequence is TGTGCCAGCACCACGGGAAGGAACACTGAAGCTTTCTTT. This encodes CASTTGRNTEAFF.

This clonotype was found a few times. The chain recombines TRBV21-1 with TRBJ2-7; no check of the table's D call, TRBD1, against the DNA was made. TRBV21-1 is designated a pseudogene. The CDR3 spans 14 residues. The CDR3 loop reads CASSKVVRGQGQYF. DNA of the CDR3: TGTGCCAGCAGCAAAGTCGTCAGGGGGCAAGGGCAGTACTTC.

This clonotype showed up just a few times. V and J are TRBV29-1 and TRBJ1-4, with unresolved D. Deletions cut 4 bases from V and 0 bases from J, with 15 bases between. The CDR3 spans 16 residues. Germline values: CDR1 SQVTM, CDR2 ANQGSEA. DNA for the CDR3: TGCAGCGTTGTAGTCAGAGACGATCCAACTAATGAAAAACTGTTTTTT. This sequence encodes CSVVVRDDPTNEKLFF.

This chain connects TRBV27 to TRBJ1-1, with D maybe TRBD1 (5 bases). The V end was cut by 2 bases, the J end by 5 bases, with 12 bases between. Per the germline V gene, CDR1 is MNHEY and CDR2 is SMNVEV (reference sequence). This CDR3 contains 14 residues. In DNA, the CDR3 is TGTGCCAGCAGTTTACTACAGGCGGGAACTGAAGCTTTCTTT. Its protein is CASSLLQAGTEAFF.

The chain links TRBV20-1 to TRBJ2-7; weak D call: TRBD2 (5 bases). The CDR3 length is 15 residues. CDR1 is DFQATT and CDR2 is SNEGSKA in the germline V gene (reference sequence). V dropped 1 base and J dropped 6 bases, with 19 bases sitting between them. DNA for the CDR3: TGCAGTGCTAGAGCTTGGCTAGCCTCGATCCGCGAGCAGTACTTC. It is translated as CSARAWLASIREQYF.

The sample holds many counts of this clonotype. The chain combines TRBV19 with TRBJ2-3; TRBD1 matches 9 bases. V gave up 8 bases and J gave up 0 bases; unmatched junction bases: 3. The germline gives CDR1 LNHDA, CDR2 SQIVND (reference sequence). The CDR3 has 14 amino acids. This chain's CDR3 is CASQGQGSTDTQYF. The CDR3 DNA reads TGTGCCAGTCAGGGACAGGGAAGCACAGATACGCAGTATTTT.

This clonotype was counted many times. DNA for the CDR3: TGTGCCAGCTCACGTCCGACAAACGATGAGCAGTTCTTC. This encodes CASSRPTNDEQFF. The V call is TRBV18, the J call TRBJ2-1; no firm D call. This CDR3 contains 13 residues. Germline V gives CDR1 KGHSH, CDR2 LQKENI. Trimming stripped 4 bases from V and 8 bases from J, with 12 bases between.

This clonotype has just a few counts. The chain carries TRBV18 and TRBJ2-3; D not resolved. CDR3 size: 14 residues. Germline V gene data show CDR1 as KGHSH and CDR2 as LQKENI. Trimming left V 3 bases short and J 3 bases short, with 10 bases between. CDR3 in DNA: TGTGCCAGCTCACCTATTTATTATACAGATACGCAGTATTTT. This encodes CASSPIYYTDTQYF.

The J gene is TRBJ2-1, the V gene TRBV20-1, with D uncertain. The CDR3 is 11 amino acids. V was cut by 6 bases and J by 13 bases, with 16 bases left in between. In germline, CDR1 is DFQATT, CDR2 SNEGSKA (reference sequence). The CDR3 DNA reads TGCAGTGCAGCTAGGAACATTGATCAGTTCTTC. Encoded protein: CSAARNIDQFF.

In its sample, this clonotype was seen many times. The V gene is TRBV5-1, the J gene TRBJ2-2; 11 bases are a match to TRBD2. Per germline, CDR1 SGHRS and CDR2 YFSETQ. V dropped 0 bases and J dropped 6; count of bases not matched to a gene: 4. CDR3 length: 16 amino acids. As DNA, the CDR3 is TGCGCCAGCAGCTTGGTCCTAGCGGGAGGACCCGGGGAGCTGTTTTTT. It is translated as CASSLVLAGGPGELFF.

This clonotype was recorded many times. This sequence joins TRBV12-3 or TRBV12-4 and TRBJ1-4; TRBD1 matches 12 bases. Unmatched junction bases numbered 4, after V lost 3 bases and J lost 8 bases. This CDR3 spans 15 amino acids. The DNA of the CDR3 is TGTGCCAGCAGTTTTGGGACAGGGGGCTACGAAAAACTGTTTTTT. Protein product: CASSFGTGGYEKLFF.

This clonotype appeared many times. The chain uses TRBV11-3 and TRBJ2-7, with D perhaps matching TRBD1 or TRBD2 (5 bases each). Germline CDR1 and CDR2: SGHNT and YENEEA. The CDR3 contains 14 residues. V dropped 1 base and J dropped 3 bases, with 10 bases sitting between them. The CDR3 protein is CASSLADGGYEQYF. The CDR3, as DNA: TGTGCCAGCAGCTTAGCGGATGGGGGCTACGAGCAGTACTTC.

This clonotype was observed a handful of times. This chain links TRBV5-1 with TRBJ2-4; D perhaps matches TRBD1 (6 bases). V was trimmed by 4 bases and J by 6 bases, leaving 20 bases between them. The CDR3 is 16 residues long. The germline CDR1 and CDR2 sequences are SGHRS and YFSETQ. CDR3 region: CASSNTPGAQGNIQYF. DNA of the CDR3: TGCGCCAGCAGCAATACCCCAGGGGCTCAAGGAAACATTCAGTACTTC.

This clonotype came up many times. The V gene is TRBV20-1, the J gene TRBJ2-3; D may be TRBD1 (5 bases). The CDR3 contains 14 residues. Germline V gives CDR1 DFQATT, CDR2 SNEGSKA (reference sequence). V was clipped by 6 bases and J by 2 bases, with 15 bases between them. This CDR3 reads CSAHPVGDTDTQYF. In nucleotides, the CDR3 is TGCAGTGCCCACCCTGTAGGGGACACAGATACGCAGTATTTT.

The chain combines TRBV20-1 with TRBJ2-3, with D unclear. The CDR3 contains 12 residues. Per the germline V gene, CDR1 is DFQATT and CDR2 is SNEGSKA (reference sequence). V lost 3 bases and J 2 bases, leaving 6 bases between the germline ends. The CDR3 region is CSARGSTDTQYF. The DNA of the CDR3 is TGCAGTGCTAGGGGTTCCACAGATACGCAGTATTTT.